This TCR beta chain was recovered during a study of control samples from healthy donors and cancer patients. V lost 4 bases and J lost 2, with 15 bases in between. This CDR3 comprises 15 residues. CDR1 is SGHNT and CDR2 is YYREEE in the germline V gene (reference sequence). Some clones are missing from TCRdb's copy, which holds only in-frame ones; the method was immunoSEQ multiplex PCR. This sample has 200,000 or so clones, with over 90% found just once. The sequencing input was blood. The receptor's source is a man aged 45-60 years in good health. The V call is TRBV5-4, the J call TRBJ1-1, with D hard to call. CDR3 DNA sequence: TGTGCCAGCAGCCCGGGGAGGAACCATAACACTGAAGCTTTCTTT. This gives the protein CASSPGRNHNTEAFF. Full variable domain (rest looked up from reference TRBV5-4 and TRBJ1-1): ETGVTQSPTHLIKTRGQQVTLRCSSQSGHNTVSWYQQALGQGPQFIFQYYREEENGRGNFPPRFSGLQFPNYSSELNVNALELDDSALYLCASSPGRNHNTEAFFGQGTRLTVV.